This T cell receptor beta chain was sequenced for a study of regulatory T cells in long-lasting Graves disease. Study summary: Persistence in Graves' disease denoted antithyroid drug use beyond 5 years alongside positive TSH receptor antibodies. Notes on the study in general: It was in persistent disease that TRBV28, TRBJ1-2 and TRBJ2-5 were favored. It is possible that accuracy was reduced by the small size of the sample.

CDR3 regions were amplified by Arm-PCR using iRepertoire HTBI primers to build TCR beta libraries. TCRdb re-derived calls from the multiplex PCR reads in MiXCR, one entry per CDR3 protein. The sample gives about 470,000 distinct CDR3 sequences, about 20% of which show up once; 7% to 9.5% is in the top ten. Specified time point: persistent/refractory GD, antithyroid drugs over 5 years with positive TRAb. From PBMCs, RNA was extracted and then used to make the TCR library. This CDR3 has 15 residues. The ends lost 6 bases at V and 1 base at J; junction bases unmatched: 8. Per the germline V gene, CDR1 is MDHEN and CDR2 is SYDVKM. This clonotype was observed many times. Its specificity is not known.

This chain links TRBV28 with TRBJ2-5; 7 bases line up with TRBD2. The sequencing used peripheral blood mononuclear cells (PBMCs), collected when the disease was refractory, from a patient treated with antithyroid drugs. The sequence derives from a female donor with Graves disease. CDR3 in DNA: TGTGCCAGCAGGCCCCACCGCGGGGGCCAAGAGACCCAGTACTTC. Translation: CASRPHRGGQETQYF.